These 10 T cell receptor beta chains originate from one sample sequenced in a study of CD8+CD57+ T cells in acquired aplastic anemia. Patients included in sequencing had previously demonstrated CD8+CD57+ cell expansion by flow cytometry. The template used for profiling TCR beta VDJ and CDR3 was genomic DNA. TCRdb used MiXCR to reprocess the reads, holding one entry per CDR3 protein. The sample shows 200,000 to 250,000 distinct CDR3 sequences, less than 75% of them seen only once. Material: sorted CD4+, CD8+, or CD8+CD57+ T cells (not recorded which) from PBMCs. The source is a human donor with aplastic anemia.

The table lists this clonotype with a few counts. The rearrangement uses TRBV2 and TRBJ1-4; a weak D match, TRBD1 (6 bases). This CDR3 contains 14 residues. The V gene lost 7 bases and the J gene lost 8 bases, with 17 bases spanning the gap. From germline, CDR1 is SNHLY and CDR2 FYNNEI. In DNA form, the CDR3 reads TGTGCCAGCAACGATTGGGGGGGCCGGGAAAAACTGTTTTTT. Protein product: CASNDWGGREKLFF.

The chain joins TRBV19 to TRBJ1-5; no firm D call. V was clipped by 1 base and J by 5 bases, with 6 bases between them. Germline V gene sequence: CDR1 LNHDA, CDR2 SQIVND (reference sequence). There are 13 residues in the CDR3. CDR3 loop: CASSIGTYQPQHF. DNA for the CDR3: TGTGCCAGTAGTATAGGGACGTATCAGCCCCAGCATTTT.

The chain links TRBV19 to TRBJ1-5, with D unresolved. V lost 5 bases and J 4 bases, leaving 15 bases between the germline ends. The CDR3 contains 15 residues. CDR1 is LNHDA, CDR2 SQIVND, per germline (reference sequence). CDR3: CASSWTLDRNQPQHF. CDR3 sequence (DNA): TGTGCCAGTAGTTGGACTCTCGATAGGAATCAGCCCCAGCATTTT.

As for this clonotype: The junction does not match germline at one end; this may be a read error. The V call is TRBV19, the J call TRBJ1-1, with D uncertain. The CDR3 contains 14 residues. Germline CDR1 LNHDA, CDR2 SQIVND (reference sequence). CDR3 loop: CAGSIVAGNTEAFF. CDR3 nucleotides: TGTGCCGGTAGTATAGTAGCAGGTAACACTGAAGCTTTCTTT.

This chain uses TRBV6-6 with TRBJ2-3; maybe TRBD1 (6 bases). The V end was cut by 2 bases, the J end by 0 bases, with 9 bases between. Germline V gene sequence: CDR1 MNHNY, CDR2 SVGAGI (reference sequence). The CDR3 has 15 residues. The CDR3 sequence: CASSYRGQSTDTQYF. The CDR3 coding sequence is TGTGCCAGCAGTTACCGAGGACAGAGCACAGATACGCAGTATTTT.

CDR3 in amino acids: CSVVPYNEQFF. The CDR3, as DNA: TGCAGCGTTGTTCCCTACAATGAGCAGTTCTTC. The chain combines TRBV29-1 with TRBJ2-1; D is ambiguous. Germline CDR1 reads SQVTM; CDR2 reads ANQGSEA. The CDR3 has 11 amino acids. The V end lost 4 bases, the J end lost 2 bases, and 3 bases lay between the germline ends.

This clonotype was detected only a few times. The chain recombines TRBV7-9 with TRBJ2-3; 8 nucleotides line up with TRBD1. Losses at the gene ends were 3 bases for V and 0 bases for J; bases not matched to a gene: 2. This CDR3 is built from 15 residues. The germline V gene has CDR1 SEHNR and CDR2 FQNEAQ (reference sequence). DNA of the CDR3: TGTGCCAGCAGCTTGGGACAGGCTAGCACAGATACGCAGTATTTT. Its protein is CASSLGQASTDTQYF.

V and J are TRBV20-1 and TRBJ2-3; tentatively, D is TRBD2 (5 bases). The V and J ends lost 3 bases and 2 bases respectively, with 18 bases between them. CDR3 size: 16 residues. Germline CDR1 DFQATT, CDR2 SNEGSKA (reference sequence). The CDR3 region is CSASEPRGLYTDTQYF. The CDR3 DNA sequence: TGCAGTGCTAGTGAACCCCGCGGGCTCTACACAGATACGCAGTATTTT.

J is TRBJ2-3 and V is TRBV10-1; D remains unclear. V gave up 0 bases and J gave up 4 bases, with 14 bases separating them. CDR1 is WNHNN, CDR2 SYGVQD, per germline (reference sequence). The CDR3 runs 16 residues. The CDR3 coding sequence is TGCGCCAGCAGTGAGTCGATGGGGTCTATGTCAGATACGCAGTATTTT. Encoded protein: CASSESMGSMSDTQYF.

This chain joins TRBV9 and TRBJ2-1; a weak D match, TRBD2 (5 bases). CDR3 length: 15 residues. V was trimmed by 3 bases and J by 6 bases, leaving 16 bases between them. Per germline, CDR1 SGDLS and CDR2 YYNGEE. The CDR3 sequence: CASSEGRLAGNEQFF. The CDR3 region has the DNA TGTGCCAGCAGCGAAGGAAGGCTAGCTGGCAATGAGCAGTTCTTC.